This T cell receptor (beta chain) was profiled in a study of beta chain features in type 1 diabetes. Of the isolated RNA, all was reverse transcribed, and so the sequenced material was expressed TCRB transcripts. TCRdb's copy holds only in-frame clones and misses some; the assay was immunoSEQ multiplex PCR. Of approximately 170,000 clones in the sample, approximately 7.8% are singletons; the top ten hold approximately 0.93%. Details on this clone: Its specificity is not known.

Germline assignment: CDR1 SGHTA and CDR2 FQGNSA. CDR3 length equals 15 residues. The J segment lost 4 bases and the V segment lost 5 bases, leaving 10 bases of the junction unmatched. The authors sorted CD4+ naive, central memory, regulatory and stem cell-like memory cells via CD45RO/CCR7/CD25/CD127/CD95/CD27. Findings of the study overall: Shortening of TCRB CDR3s, moderate but significant, appeared in all four CD4+ subsets of Type 1 diabetes patients.

This chain connects TRBV7-2 to TRBJ1-2, with TRBD1 matching 7 bases. This clonotype originated in a woman between 40 and 55 years old with type 1 diabetes. Source material: central memory CD4+ T cells from blood. CDR3 amino acids: CASSRSGTEVYGYTF. The CDR3 DNA follows: TGTGCCAGCAGCCGCTCCGGGACAGAAGTCTATGGCTACACCTTC.